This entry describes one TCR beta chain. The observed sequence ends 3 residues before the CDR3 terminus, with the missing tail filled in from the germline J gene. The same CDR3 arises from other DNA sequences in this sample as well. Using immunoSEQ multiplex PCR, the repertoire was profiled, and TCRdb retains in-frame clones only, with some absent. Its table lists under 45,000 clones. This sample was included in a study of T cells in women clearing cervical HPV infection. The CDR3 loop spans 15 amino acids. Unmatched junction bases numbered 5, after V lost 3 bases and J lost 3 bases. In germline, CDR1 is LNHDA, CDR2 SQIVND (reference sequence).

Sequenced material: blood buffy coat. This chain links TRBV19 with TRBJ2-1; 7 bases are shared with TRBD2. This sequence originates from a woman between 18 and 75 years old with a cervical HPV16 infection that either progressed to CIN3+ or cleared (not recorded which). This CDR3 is CASSMGGSSYNEQFF. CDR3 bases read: TGTGCCAGTAGTATGGGCGGGAGTAGCTACAATGAG.